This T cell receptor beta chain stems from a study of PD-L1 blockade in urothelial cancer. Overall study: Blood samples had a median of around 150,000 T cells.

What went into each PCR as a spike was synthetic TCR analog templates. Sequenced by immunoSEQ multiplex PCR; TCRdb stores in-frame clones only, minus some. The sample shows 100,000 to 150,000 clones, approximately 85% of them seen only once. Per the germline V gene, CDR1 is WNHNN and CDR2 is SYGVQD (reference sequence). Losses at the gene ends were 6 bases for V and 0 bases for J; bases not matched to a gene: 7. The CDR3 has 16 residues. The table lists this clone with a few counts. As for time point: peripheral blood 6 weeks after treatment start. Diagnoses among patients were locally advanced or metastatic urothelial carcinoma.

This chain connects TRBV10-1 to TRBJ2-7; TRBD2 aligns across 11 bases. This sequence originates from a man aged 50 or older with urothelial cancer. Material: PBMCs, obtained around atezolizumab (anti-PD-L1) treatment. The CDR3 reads CASSPSLAGASYEQYF. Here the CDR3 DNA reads TGCGCCAGCAGCCCCTCACTAGCGGGAGCCTCCTACGAGCAGTACTTC.